This paragraph reports one TCR beta chain. Antigen unknown. The data stem from a study of cytomegalovirus exposure and HLA in healthy donors. Whole-study findings and limits: Links to common viral pathogens appeared, in a later analysis, for several of the most significant clusters. Some V segments could not be told apart, so they were left out, TRBV6-2 and TRBV6-3 among them. Later analysis demonstrated an association between a missense DCLRE1C variant and TCR beta V- and J-gene trimming.

Researchers ran the PCR with 60 Vbeta and 13 Jbeta primers. How the authors handled the data: In a later analysis, some 80 million unique TCR beta chains included roughly 11 million shared by two or more donors. Generated by immunoSEQ multiplex PCR, the TCRdb table keeps only in-frame clones and is missing some. Clone size and the V and J calls come from that table; the DNA yielded D and trimming. The sample consists of about 150,000 clones, roughly 75% of them appearing once. The CDR3 is 15 amino acids. The V gene's germline CDR1 is SGHVS and CDR2 FNYEAQ. Trimming pared 5 bases from V and 4 bases from J, leaving 15 bases between.

The V gene is TRBV7-6, the J gene TRBJ1-3; D remains ambiguous. This sequence originates from a man younger than 35 in good health and CMV-seronegative. The sequenced material came from PBMCs. CDR3 nucleotides: TGTGCCAGCAGCATAAGCCCCGGGAACGGAAACACCATATATTTT. This translates into CASSISPGNGNTIYF.